A single sample gave rise to the 23 T cell receptor beta chains below, sequenced in a study of CD8 T cells in ankylosing spondylitis. TCRdb reanalysed the 5' RACE reads using MiXCR and keeps one entry per CDR3 protein. The repertoire holds about 280,000 distinct CDR3 sequences, with around 18% as singletons. The sequenced sample consisted of blood, either unsorted or a sorted T cell fraction (not recorded which). The receptors originated from a male donor with ankylosing spondylitis or in good health (not recorded which).

In this sample, this clonotype turned up many times. The genes are TRBV5-1 and TRBJ2-3, with TRBD2 matching 8 bases. Per germline, CDR1 SGHRS and CDR2 YFSETQ. The length of the CDR3 is 15 residues. Germline trimming cut 1 base from V and 1 base from J; bases unmatched to any gene: 2. Here the CDR3 reads CASSLPAGGTDTQYF. CDR3 bases: TGCGCCAGCAGCTTGCCAGCGGGGGGCACAGATACGCAGTATTTT. The full variable domain, with the rest looked up from reference TRBV5-1 and TRBJ2-3, is KAGVTQTPRYLIKTRGQQVTLSCSPISGHRSVSWYQQTPGQGLQFLFEYFSETQRNKGNFPGRFSGRQFSNSRSEMNVSTLELGDSALYLCASSLPAGGTDTQYFGPGTRLTVL.

This clonotype turned up a few times. CDR3 amino acids: CASSQEVAGGDTQYF. As DNA, the CDR3 is TGCGCCAGCAGCCAGGAGGTAGCGGGAGGGGATACGCAGTATTTT. This sequence joins TRBV5-1 and TRBJ2-3, with 11 bases matching TRBD2. Trimming cost V 4 bases and J 6 bases; bases outside gene matches: 7. Germline V CDR1 and CDR2: SGHRS, YFSETQ. The CDR3 has 15 residues.

This clonotype came up many times. This sequence joins TRBV6-1 and TRBJ2-1; D is ambiguous. Germline V lookup: CDR1 MNHNS, CDR2 SASEGT. This CDR3 spans 13 amino acids. The V and J ends lost 5 bases and 4 bases respectively, with 9 bases between them. CDR3 sequence reads: CASSQTSYNEQFF. The CDR3 bases are TGTGCCAGCAGTCAAACAAGTTACAATGAGCAGTTCTTC.

DNA of the CDR3: TGCGCCAGCAGCTTCCCGGAGTCAGGTCCCGCAGATACGCAGTATTTT. This encodes CASSFPESGPADTQYF. The V and J genes are TRBV5-1 and TRBJ2-3; D is undetermined. The CDR3 is 16 residues long. Germline V gives CDR1 SGHRS, CDR2 YFSETQ. V lost 2 bases, J lost 4 bases, and 17 bases lay in between.

Of note for this clonotype: This may arise from a read error, as a much more abundant clone is one base away. This sequence joins TRBV3-1 and TRBJ1-2; TRBD1 matches 7 bases. The CDR3 has 13 residues. CDR1 LGHDT and CDR2 YNNKEL come from the germline V gene (reference sequence). CDR3 nucleotide sequence: TGTGCCAGCAGTACGGGACAGAACTATAGCTACACCTTC. Amino acid sequence: CASSTGQNYSYTF.

This clonotype showed up just a few times. CDR3 amino acids: CASRTSGSLNEQFF. CDR3 DNA: TGTGCCAGCCGGACTAGCGGGAGTCTAAATGAGCAGTTCTTC. The chain uses TRBV11-2 and TRBJ2-1; 13 positions match TRBD2. Germline CDR1 and CDR2: SGHAT and FQNNGV. The CDR3 is made up of 14 amino acids. After removal of 8 bases from V and 7 bases from J, the junction contained 5 bases not matched to a gene.

The chain carries TRBV11-2 and TRBJ2-1, with 8 bases fitting TRBD1. Germline V gives CDR1 SGHAT, CDR2 FQNNGV. The CDR3 is 15 residues long. V shed 3 bases and J 7 bases; nucleotides not matched to a gene: 8. The CDR3 DNA reads as TGTGCCAGCAGCTTCAGGGACAGGAATACGAATGAGCAGTTCTTC. Encoded protein: CASSFRDRNTNEQFF.

Ten or more counts support this clonotype. The chain is built from TRBV18 and TRBJ2-2; unclear D gene. The germline V and J ends were trimmed by 2 bases and 7 bases, with 11 bases remaining between them. CDR3 length equals 14 residues. Germline V gene data show CDR1 as KGHSH and CDR2 as LQKENI. CDR3 in amino acids: CASSPKSWGGELFF. In nucleotides, the CDR3 is TGTGCCAGCTCACCAAAGTCCTGGGGCGGGGAGCTGTTTTTT.

This clonotype occurred many times. The gene calls are TRBV27 and TRBJ2-1; a possible D gene is TRBD2 (7 bases). V lost 7 bases to trimming and J lost 0 bases, with 10 bases between them. The CDR3 covers 14 residues. CDR1 is MNHEY and CDR2 is SMNVEV in the germline V gene (reference sequence). The CDR3 loop is CASIGGVSYNEQFF. CDR3 sequence (DNA): TGTGCCAGCATAGGGGGGGTCTCCTACAATGAGCAGTTCTTC.

This clonotype was counted a few times. The chain carries TRBV5-1 and TRBJ2-2; 8 bases line up with TRBD1. This CDR3 has 15 amino acids. Trimming cost V 4 bases and J 5 bases; bases outside gene matches: 7. Germline CDR1 SGHRS, CDR2 YFSETQ. The CDR3 spells CASSLDRVSTGELFF. CDR3 sequence (DNA): TGCGCCAGCAGCCTGGACAGGGTCAGTACCGGGGAGCTGTTTTTT.

Concerning this clonotype itself: The CDR3 does not end in the conserved phenylalanine or tryptophan, so this is likely a read error. V is TRBV5-5 and J is TRBJ2-5; maybe TRBD1 (6 bases). The CDR3 consists of 13 residues. The germline V gene has CDR1 SGHKS and CDR2 YYEKEE (reference sequence). Trimming took off 3 bases at V and 5 bases at J, with 11 bases between the two ends. The CDR3 loop reads CASSSQGLETQYL. The CDR3 DNA reads as TGTGCCAGCAGCTCCCAGGGGTTGGAGACCCAGTACCTC.

This clonotype was recorded a few times. The rearrangement links TRBV10-3 to TRBJ2-7; a weak D match, TRBD2 (6 bases). The CDR3 runs to 16 residues. Germline V gene lookup returns CDR1 ENHRY and CDR2 SYGVKD. V lost 0 bases and J 2 bases, leaving 14 bases between the germline ends. The CDR3 nucleotides are TGTGCCATCAGTGAGTCGAACTTCGGGGGTCCCTACGAGCAGTACGTC. Translated, it gives CAISESNFGGPYEQYV.

V gene TRBV5-1 combines with J gene TRBJ2-2; 9 bases are shared with TRBD2. V was clipped by 4 bases and J by 4 bases; unmatched bases: 2. The CDR3 is made up of 14 amino acids. Germline values: CDR1 SGHRS, CDR2 YFSETQ. CDR3 DNA sequence: TGCGCCAGCAGCCCTAGCGGGGCCACCGGGGAGCTGTTTTTT. Protein sequence: CASSPSGATGELFF.

Only a few counts were recorded for this clonotype. The chain couples TRBV5-1 to TRBJ1-6; no clear D. The CDR3 is made up of 17 amino acids. Germline CDR1 and CDR2: SGHRS and YFSETQ. V shed 0 bases and J shed 5 bases, with 15 bases lying between them. In nucleotides, the CDR3 is TGCGCCAGCAGCTTGGGGCCGGAGGCAGGCGATAATTCACCCCTCCACTTT. This sequence encodes CASSLGPEAGDNSPLHF.

This clonotype was recorded a few times. The genes are TRBV11-2 and TRBJ2-1, with TRBD2 matching over 7 bases. CDR1 SGHAT and CDR2 FQNNGV come from the germline V gene. There are 16 residues in the CDR3. The junction had 11 bases not matched to a gene; V was cut back by 2 bases and J by 7 bases. This CDR3 reads CASSLLVSSGGNEQFF. In DNA form, the CDR3 reads TGTGCCAGCAGCTTACTAGTGTCTAGCGGTGGGAATGAGCAGTTCTTC.

In this sample, this clonotype turned up a few times. This chain links TRBV10-3 with TRBJ1-1, with D tentatively TRBD1 (5 bases). V lost 10 bases and J lost 0, with 15 bases in between. This CDR3 is 14 amino acids long. CDR1 is ENHRY and CDR2 is SYGVKD in the germline V gene. Here the CDR3 reads CATRGAGMNTEAFF. The CDR3 region has the DNA TGTGCCACCCGCGGGGCAGGCATGAACACTGAAGCTTTCTTT.

CDR3 sequence: CASSLGSGTTGELFF. CDR3 nucleotide sequence: TGTGCCAGCAGCTTAGGTTCGGGGACCACCGGGGAGCTGTTTTTT. The chain employs TRBV7-9 and TRBJ2-2; D may correspond to TRBD1 or TRBD2 (5 bases each). Trimming took off 1 base at V and 4 bases at J, with 10 bases between the two ends. CDR3 size: 15 residues. Germline CDR1 reads SEHNR; CDR2 reads FQNEAQ (reference sequence).

This clonotype was detected only a few times. The chain has TRBV28 and TRBJ2-7; weak D call: TRBD1 (6 bases). The CDR3 length is 15 residues. The ends were cut back, 5 bases at V and 5 bases at J, with 19 bases in the middle. CDR1 and CDR2 from the germline V gene are MDHEN and SYDVKM. CDR3 nucleotide sequence: TGTGCCAGCAGTCCCGAGGGACACCTTCTGAACGAGCAGTACGTC. Its protein is CASSPEGHLLNEQYV.

In this sample, this clonotype turned up a few times. This chain connects TRBV3-1 to TRBJ2-3, with TRBD1 matching over 7 bases. V gave up 0 bases and J gave up 1 base; unmatched junction bases: 7. The CDR3 length is 17 residues. CDR1 and CDR2 (germline): LGHDT, YNNKEL (reference sequence). DNA of the CDR3: TGTGCCAGCAGCCAAGATCTGCCAGGGGGTGGCACAGATACGCAGTATTTT. Its protein is CASSQDLPGGGTDTQYF.

V usage is TRBV20-1 and J usage is TRBJ2-1, with 14 bases matching TRBD2. The CDR3 is 14 residues long. The V gene's germline CDR1 is DFQATT and CDR2 SNEGSKA (reference sequence). The V gene end was trimmed by 3 bases and the J gene end by 8 bases; junction bases not matched to a gene: 3. CDR3 loop: CSARGTSGSYEQFF. The CDR3 DNA sequence: TGCAGTGCTAGGGGGACTAGCGGGAGTTATGAGCAGTTCTTC.

With respect to this clonotype: A much larger clone lies a single base off, so this may be a read error. CDR3 in amino acids: CSIDPHHGYTF. CDR3 nucleotide sequence: TGCAGCATTGACCCCCACCATGGCTACACCTTC. The J gene is TRBJ1-2, the V gene TRBV29-1, with unresolved D. The length of the CDR3 is 11 residues. The germline V gene has CDR1 SQVTM and CDR2 ANQGSEA.

J is TRBJ2-3 and V is TRBV12-3 or TRBV12-4; 7 nucleotides agree with TRBD2. The CDR3 length is 15 residues. The V and J ends lost 2 bases and 1 base, in that order; junction bases with no gene match: 3. The CDR3 reads CASSLPSGGTDTQYF. CDR3 nucleotides: TGTGCCAGCAGTTTACCCAGCGGGGGCACAGATACGCAGTATTTT.

This clonotype appeared a few times. V usage is TRBV5-1 and J usage is TRBJ1-2, with D hard to call. The V gene's germline CDR1 is SGHRS and CDR2 YFSETQ. V lost 4 bases, J lost 4 bases, and 20 bases lay in between. CDR3 size: 16 residues. This chain's CDR3 is CASSTAWAGTIYGYTF. Here the CDR3 DNA reads TGCGCCAGCAGCACCGCCTGGGCGGGAACGATCTATGGCTACACCTTC.